The clone carrying this TCR beta chain was seen repeatedly, ten times or more. Its matching antigen is unknown. The study left out patients who had uncontrolled infection, other autoimmune disease, pregnancy or lactation. Template material for amplifying TCR beta CDR3 regions consisted of RNA transcripts. HTBI primers drove first-round RT-PCR of the TCR CDR3. Each CDR3 protein is one row after TCRdb ran MiXCR on the multiplex PCR reads. The sample contains 500,000 to 650,000 distinct CDR3 sequences, about 15% of which appear only once. V lost 4 bases to trimming and J lost 7 bases, with 17 bases between them. The CDR3 extends over 14 amino acids. The data originate from a study of T cells in Graves' hyperthyroidism and ophthalmopathy. Study-level results: Most clonotypes expanded in thyroid above 0.001 were likewise present in blood. Ophthalmopathy, which appeared later, was predicted by the model a median about 5.9 months before onset. Ophthalmopathy and stable hyperthyroidism were separated by a 13 V-J model.

The chain has TRBV12-3 or TRBV12-4 and TRBJ2-7, with D perhaps TRBD2 (7 bases). This TCR was sampled from a woman between 45 and 65 years old with Graves' ophthalmopathy. The sample taken for sequencing was blood. CDR3 sequence reads: CASSSDSQGGEQYF. As DNA, the CDR3 is TGTGCCAGCAGTTCGGACAGTCAGGGAGGGGAGCAGTACTTC.